This T cell receptor beta chain appears in the sequencing data of a study of shared clonotypes between healthy human individuals (dated by TCRdb to 2020 to 2022). For the study in its entirety: The cohort comprised two women and three men aged 18 to 49 years. For each donor, three plates each were used for CD4 naive and CD4 memory, two plates were used for CD8 naive, and one plate was used for CD8 memory. To estimate repertoire size and how much clonotype sharing occurs between individuals, the study deeply sequenced the blood TCR repertoires of 5 or 6 healthy adults. To increase sequencing depth and limit assay-specific biases, different laboratories used diverse techniques to prepare libraries and sequence TCR repertoires. Each donor's leukapheresis produced roughly between roughly 0.85 and 9.5 billion PBMCs. General findings and caveats noted by the study authors: Compared with non-shared clonotypes, clonotypes shared by all four sorted-subset donors had higher generation probabilities. Estimated clonotype richness was generally larger for naive than for memory subsets. Sharing across a few donors was observed for about 5% of naive CD4, 3% to 3.5% of naive CD8, roughly 2.3% of memory CD4, and about 0.39% of memory CD8 clonotypes. The small number of donors limited the genetic and exposure-history diversity represented. Sampling was restricted to blood, and TCR repertoires in tissue are likely to differ from TCR repertoires in blood. Rarefaction of sorted-subset datasets indicated incomplete sequencing despite the large sequencing depth. Pairwise subsampling indicated that sequencing depth was expected to affect the degree of clonotype sharing among donors.

CD8 naive samples were CD45RO-negative cells positively selected for CCR7, giving a CD45RA+CCR7+ population that excluded TemRA cells. Donors were healthy HIV-negative adults with no recently reported acute infections or vaccinations. Every donor was a Caucasian adult living in Nashville, Tennessee, USA. After blood collection by leukapheresis, PBMCs were isolated using Ficoll-Histopaque density gradient centrifugation and then cryopreserved in the vapor phase of liquid nitrogen. Purity and quantity of every magnetically sorted T cell population were checked by analytical flow cytometry. Each sorted fraction had its genomic DNA isolated and then quantified by UV absorbance on a Nanodrop 2000c. Looking up the germline V gene yields CDR1 LGHNA and CDR2 YSLEER. Cut back by 4 bases and 9 bases, the V and J ends lie 16 bases apart. The CDR3 goes from the cysteine to the phenylalanine over 14 residues. The read is trimmed to its CDR3 DNA, 42 bases read in frame from base 1.

Concerning this clone itself: Its antigen is not yet known. The sample holds no much larger clone one base away, and base qualities are not on file.

TCR CDR3 regions were amplified from genomic DNA by multiplex PCR using the deep immunoSEQ assay. Extracted genomic DNA from each cell subset was spread evenly across all wells of several immunoSEQ 96-well plates, with each plate serving as a replicate. For sorted subsets, around 200 ng genomic DNA, equal to 30,000 or so T cell genomes, was loaded into each replicate PCR. Purified libraries were quantified with a Qubit 3.0 fluorometer, sized on a Bioanalyzer 2100, and re-quantified with the KAPA Library Quantification kit. Every immunoSEQ 96-well plate was sequenced on a separate single-read 150-cycle Illumina NextSeq 550 flow cell. The authors' pipeline ran thus. Because the immunoSEQ output included only junctional sequences and no quality scores, the filtering could not be the same as the filtering used for full-length reads. To assign V/J genes and CDR3, sequences were annotated against IMGT germline references using PyIR, a Python wrapper for IgBLAST v1.9. Reads were filtered out if the reads had weak V/J assignments (E-value above 1e-6), no CDR3, stop codons, out-of-frame junctions, or ambiguous translated residues. V3J clonotypes were defined as sequences sharing the same inferred V gene, J gene, and CDR3 amino acid sequence. The percentage overlap between two repertoires was calculated by dividing the number of shared unique clonotypes by the size of the smaller repertoire. Three approaches were used to assess repertoire richness: RTK rarefaction, the Chao1 estimator, and Recon v2.1 estimates of unobserved clonotypes. OLGA was used to compute generation probabilities for all TCRbeta clonotypes that the gDNA method yielded from a handful of donors. The table was pulled from immuneACCESS by TCRdb, which kept in-frame rearrangements only. Such tables lose some clones; where checked, under half of the loss comes from unresolved V genes, and the rest has no known cause. V, J and clone size derive from that table, while D and trimming were established from the DNA sequence. In this sample the table shows some 1,900,000 clones, roughly 95% of which occur a single time. The ten most abundant clones make up roughly 1% of the sample.

The rearrangement joined TRBV4-3 to TRBJ2-1; the D gene may be TRBD1 or TRBD2, since each aligns over 5 bases. The origin of this receptor is a man younger than 35 in good health. Sequencing was performed on naive CD8+ T cells sorted from blood. This specimen's cell subset or site label, interpreted: CD45RA+CCR7+. CDR3 sequence: CASSPVRGRVEQFF. The DNA sequence reads TGCGCCAGCAGCCCCGTACGGGGCCGGGTTGAGCAGTTCTTC.